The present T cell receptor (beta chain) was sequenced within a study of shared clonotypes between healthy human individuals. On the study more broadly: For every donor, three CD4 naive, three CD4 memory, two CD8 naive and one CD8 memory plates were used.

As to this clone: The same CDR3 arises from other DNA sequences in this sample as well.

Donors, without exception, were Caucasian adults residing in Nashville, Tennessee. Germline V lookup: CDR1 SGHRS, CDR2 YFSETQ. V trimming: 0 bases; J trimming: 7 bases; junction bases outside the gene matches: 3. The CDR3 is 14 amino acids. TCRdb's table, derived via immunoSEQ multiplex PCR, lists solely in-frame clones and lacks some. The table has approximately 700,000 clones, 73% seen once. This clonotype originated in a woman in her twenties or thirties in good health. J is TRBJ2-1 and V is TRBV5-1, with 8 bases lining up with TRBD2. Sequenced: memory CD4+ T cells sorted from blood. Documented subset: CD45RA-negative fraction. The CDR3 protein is CASSLVLAGNEQFF. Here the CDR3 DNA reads TGCGCCAGCAGCTTGGTTTTAGCGGGGAATGAGCAGTTCTTC. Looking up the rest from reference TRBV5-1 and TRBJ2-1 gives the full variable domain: KAGVTQTPRYLIKTRGQQVTLSCSPISGHRSVSWYQQTPGQGLQFLFEYFSETQRNKGNFPGRFSGRQFSNSRSEMNVSTLELGDSALYLCASSLVLAGNEQFFGPGTRLTVL.